Below are 16 T cell receptor beta chains sequenced from a single sample in a study of T cell changes during pregnancy in multiple sclerosis (dated by TCRdb to between 2017 and 2020). Libraries were built with the immunoSEQ multiplex PCR assay. Sourced from immuneACCESS, this table was stored by TCRdb with only in-frame sequences that have V and J called. A share of the clones is absent; for the studies checked, an unresolved V gene accounts for under half, and the remainder has no known explanation. Recorded for this sample are 90,000 to 95,000 clones; 90% to 95% of them occurred a single time. The ten largest clones take up approximately 2.2% of the sample. The specimen was peripheral blood, collected in the third trimester of pregnancy. These receptors were collected from a female donor with multiple sclerosis, enrolled in a pregnancy study.

V and J are TRBV15 and TRBJ2-5; 9 bases are shared with TRBD2. The CDR3 consists of 13 residues. The V gene end was trimmed by 8 bases and the J gene end by 5 bases; junction bases not matched to a gene: 6. Germline V CDR1 and CDR2: LNHNV, YYDKDF (reference sequence). The CDR3 loop reads CATGASGTETQYF. CDR3 DNA: TGTGCCACCGGAGCTAGCGGGACGGAGACCCAGTACTTC.

This chain connects TRBV5-4 to TRBJ2-1; tentative D call: TRBD2 (7 bases). Germline CDR1 and CDR2: SGHNT and YYREEE (reference sequence). The length of the CDR3 is 15 residues. The V end lost 2 bases, the J end lost 9 bases, and 18 bases lay between the germline ends. The CDR3 loop reads CASSLGGRAGIEQFF. The CDR3 nucleotides read TGTGCCAGCAGCTTAGGGGGGAGGGCCGGAATTGAGCAGTTCTTC.

The gene calls are TRBV19 and TRBJ2-5; a weak D match, TRBD1 (6 bases). Germline-derived CDR1 and CDR2 are LNHDA and SQIVND (reference sequence). The CDR3 consists of 11 residues. V lost 6 bases and J lost 4, with 6 bases in between. The CDR3: CASRGGETQYF. CDR3 coding DNA: TGTGCCAGTAGAGGGGGAGAGACCCAGTACTTC.

The chain employs TRBV6-5 and TRBJ2-4, with D unresolved. Trimming shortened V by 6 bases and J by 3 bases, and 9 bases separated the two germline ends. CDR1 MNHEY and CDR2 SVGAGI come from the germline V gene. This CDR3 spans 13 amino acids. The CDR3 spells CASSLGDKNIQYF. In DNA form, the CDR3 reads TGTGCCAGCAGCCTGGGCGACAAAAACATTCAGTACTTC.

The chain combines TRBV6-6 with TRBJ1-1, with TRBD1 matching 11 bases. With V trimmed by 2 bases and J by 4 bases, 3 bases remained unmatched. From germline, CDR1 is MNHNY and CDR2 SVGAGI (reference sequence). The CDR3 has 15 residues. CDR3 sequence reads: CASSYLGQGGTEAFF. The CDR3 DNA reads TGTGCCAGCAGTTACCTGGGACAGGGGGGCACTGAAGCTTTCTTT.

As regards this clone: This may come from a read error, since a much larger clone is one base off. The chain employs TRBV6-1 and TRBJ1-1; TRBD1 aligns across 9 bases. In germline, CDR1 is MNHNS, CDR2 SASEGT. There are 15 residues in the CDR3. The chain's CDR3 is CAGSELGQGNTEAFF. The CDR3 region has the DNA TGTGCCGGCAGTGAATTGGGACAGGGGAACACTGAAGCTTTCTTT.

The rearrangement uses TRBV5-6 and TRBJ2-7; 9 bases agree with TRBD1. The CDR3 loop spans 15 amino acids. Trimming took 2 bases from V and 6 from J; bases not matched to a gene: 9. Germline V CDR1 and CDR2: SGHDT, YYEEEE. CDR3 bases: TGTGCCAGCAGCTTCGAGGGGACAGGGAGGGGCGAGCAGTACTTC. The encoded protein is CASSFEGTGRGEQYF.

As DNA, the CDR3 is TGTGCCAGCAGCTTGGGGCGGGGGCGGAACGAGCAGTACTTC. Protein sequence: CASSLGRGRNEQYF. The rearrangement uses TRBV11-2 and TRBJ2-7; D possibly corresponds to TRBD2 (7 bases). V was shortened by 3 bases and J by 5 bases, with 14 bases between the two germline ends. The CDR3 is 14 residues long. The germline V gene has CDR1 SGHAT and CDR2 FQNNGV.

The V gene is TRBV7-6, the J gene TRBJ1-1; perhaps TRBD1 as D (5 bases). Germline V gene data show CDR1 as SGHVS and CDR2 as FNYEAQ. Trimming took off 0 bases at V and 4 bases at J, with 9 bases between the two ends. The CDR3 totals 14 residues. Here the CDR3 reads CASSLADRGTEAFF. In DNA, the CDR3 is TGTGCCAGCAGCTTAGCAGACAGAGGCACTGAAGCTTTCTTT.

This clone was observed a single time. The chain joins TRBV27 to TRBJ1-1, with TRBD1 matching 7 bases. The CDR3 length is 15 residues. Unmatched junction bases numbered 8, after V lost 6 bases and J lost 1 base. Germline V lookup: CDR1 MNHEY, CDR2 SMNVEV (reference sequence). The DNA of the CDR3 is TGTGCCAGCAGCCTACAGGGGCCTACGAACACTGAAGCTTTCTTT. Its protein is CASSLQGPTNTEAFF.

The genes are TRBV7-8 and TRBJ2-7, with 7 bases identical to TRBD1. The J segment lost 0 bases and the V segment lost 1 base, leaving 9 bases of the junction unmatched. This CDR3 has 17 amino acids. Germline assignment: CDR1 SGHVS and CDR2 FQNEAQ. The CDR3 loop is CASSLVAGSGGSYEQYF. The CDR3 DNA is TGTGCCAGCAGCTTAGTCGCAGGGTCAGGGGGCTCCTACGAGCAGTACTTC.

The chain has TRBV15 and TRBJ2-7, with D tentatively TRBD2 (5 bases). V shed 2 bases and J shed 4 bases, with 12 bases lying between them. The CDR3 contains 14 residues. Germline CDR1 and CDR2: LNHNV and YYDKDF (reference sequence). The CDR3 DNA sequence: TGTGCCACCAGCAGACCTGCGGGCTTATACGAGCAGTACTTC. Translating gives CATSRPAGLYEQYF.

This clone was detected only once. The rearrangement uses TRBV19 and TRBJ2-1; 14 bases are shared with TRBD2. The CDR3 is 20 residues long. J gave up 2 bases and V 5 bases, and 14 bases lay outside the gene matches. Germline-derived CDR1 and CDR2 are LNHDA and SQIVND (reference sequence). The CDR3 coding sequence is TGTGCCAGTAGTCTGGGACCGGGACTAGCGGGAGAATTTGCCTACAATGAGCAGTTCTTC. Its translation is CASSLGPGLAGEFAYNEQFF.

V gene TRBV12-5 combines with J gene TRBJ1-3; TRBD1 matches 8 bases. V was pared by 7 bases and J by 4 bases, with 9 bases of the junction left unmatched. The CDR3 is 15 residues long. CDR1 and CDR2 (germline): LGHNT, FRNRAP. The CDR3 DNA reads TGTGCTAGTGCGCCCGGGACAGGCTTAGGAAACACCATATATTTT. It specifies CASAPGTGLGNTIYF.

This clone was seen a single time. The chain has TRBV5-1 and TRBJ2-7; 7 bases match TRBD1. Germline values: CDR1 SGHRS, CDR2 YFSETQ. The CDR3 is made up of 13 amino acids. The ends lost 0 bases at V and 3 bases at J; junction bases unmatched: 0. CDR3 protein: CASSLDRGYEQYF. The CDR3 DNA reads as TGCGCCAGCAGCTTGGACAGGGGCTACGAGCAGTACTTC.

The chain couples TRBV2 to TRBJ1-1; D ambiguous. The germline V and J ends were trimmed by 7 bases and 0 bases, with 9 bases remaining between them. The CDR3 is made up of 13 amino acids. Germline lookup yields CDR1 SNHLY and CDR2 FYNNEI. The CDR3 sequence: CASTSEVNTEAFF. The CDR3 coding sequence is TGTGCCAGCACTAGTGAAGTGAACACTGAAGCTTTCTTT.